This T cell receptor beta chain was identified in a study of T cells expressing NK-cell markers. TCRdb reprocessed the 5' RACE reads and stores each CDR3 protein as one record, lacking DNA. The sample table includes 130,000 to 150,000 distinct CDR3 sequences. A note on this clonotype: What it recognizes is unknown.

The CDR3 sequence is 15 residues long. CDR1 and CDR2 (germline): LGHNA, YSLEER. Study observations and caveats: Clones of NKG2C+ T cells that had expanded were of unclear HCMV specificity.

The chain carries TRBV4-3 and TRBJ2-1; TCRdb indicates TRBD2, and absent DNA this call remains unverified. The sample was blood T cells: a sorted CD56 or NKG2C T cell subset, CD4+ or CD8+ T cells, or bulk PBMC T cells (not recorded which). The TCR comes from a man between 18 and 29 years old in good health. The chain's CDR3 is CASSQVQAGVNEQFF.